The 25 T cell receptor beta chains in this list originate from one sample, sequenced in a study of CD8 T cells in ankylosing spondylitis. TCRdb reprocessed the 5' RACE reads with MiXCR, giving one entry per CDR3 protein. Seen here are more than 25,000 distinct CDR3 sequences, roughly 5.3% observed once, and the top ten hold around 1.9%. Sequenced sample: blood, either unsorted or a sorted T cell fraction (not recorded which). The receptor set was obtained from a female donor with ankylosing spondylitis or in good health (not recorded which).

In DNA, the CDR3 is TGTGCCAGCAGCGTAACTAGCGGGGGGTACGAGCAGTACTTC. It encodes CASSVTSGGYEQYF. The rearrangement links TRBV9 to TRBJ2-7, with 12 bases that match TRBD2. Germline loops: CDR1 SGDLS, CDR2 YYNGEE. The ends lost 1 base at V and 4 bases at J; junction bases unmatched: 0. This CDR3 contains 14 residues.

This clonotype was seen at least ten times. One end of the junction varies from germline; a read error may be responsible. J is TRBJ2-3 and V is TRBV9; D uncertain. In germline, CDR1 is SGDLS, CDR2 YYNGEE. CDR3 length: 15 residues. This CDR3 reads CAWAKILRICTATRF. DNA of the CDR3: TGTGCCTGGGCCAAAATACTGCGTATCTGTACCGCTACCCGCTTT.

This chain connects TRBV9 to TRBJ2-7, with TRBD2 matching over 10 bases. Germline V gene lookup returns CDR1 SGDLS and CDR2 YYNGEE. The junction had 5 bases not matched to a gene; V was cut back by 5 bases and J by 0 bases. The length of the CDR3 is 15 residues. DNA for the CDR3: TGTGCCAGCAGTCGTAGCGGGGGGTCCTCCTACGAGCAGTACTTC. It yields the protein CASSRSGGSSYEQYF.

This clonotype has at least ten counts. The chain is built from TRBV9 and TRBJ2-3, with a weak D call TRBD2 (6 bases). Germline CDR1 and CDR2: SGDLS and YYNGEE. The length of the CDR3 is 18 residues. V gave up 0 bases and J gave up 0 bases, with 17 bases separating them. CDR3 residues: CASSVALAKAGSTDTQYF. The CDR3 DNA is TGTGCCAGCAGCGTAGCCCTAGCGAAAGCTGGAAGCACAGATACGCAGTATTTT.

This clonotype was seen ten or more times. This may stem from a read error, because a much larger clone lies one nucleotide away. The genes are TRBV9 and TRBJ1-2; the D is unclear. With 0 bases removed from V and 3 bases from J, the gap between germline ends came to 3 bases. This CDR3 comprises 12 residues. Germline CDR1 is SGDLS and CDR2 is YYNGEE. CDR3 in amino acids: CASSVDHYGYTF. CDR3 DNA: TGTGCCAGCAGCGTAGATCACTATGGCTACACCTTC.

This clonotype appeared many times. The genes are TRBV9 and TRBJ2-5; D is unclear. Germline V gene sequence: CDR1 SGDLS, CDR2 YYNGEE. V shed 1 base and J shed 5 bases, with 9 bases lying between them. The CDR3 totals 13 residues. Here the CDR3 DNA reads TGTGCCAGCAGCGTAAGCCTCTTGGAGACCCAGTACTTC. Translated, it gives CASSVSLLETQYF. The variable domain in full, with the rest retrieved from reference TRBV9 and TRBJ2-5, is DSGVTQTPKHLITATGQRVTLRCSPRSGDLSVYWYQQSLDQGLQFLIQYYNGEERAKGNILERFSAQQFPDLHSELNLSSLELGDSALYFCASSVSLLETQYFGPGTRLLVL.

The chain couples TRBV9 to TRBJ2-1; 8 nucleotides agree with TRBD2. CDR1 is SGDLS, CDR2 YYNGEE, per germline. Germline trimming cut 0 bases from V and 2 bases from J; bases unmatched to any gene: 7. The CDR3 is 17 amino acids. CDR3 region: CASSVGSEAGAYNEQFF. In DNA form, the CDR3 reads TGTGCCAGCAGCGTAGGTTCGGAAGCGGGAGCCTACAATGAGCAGTTCTTC.

By sample share, this clonotype is medium-sized. V usage is TRBV9 and J usage is TRBJ2-1; 10 bases are shared with TRBD2. V was pared by 3 bases and J by 0 bases, with 12 bases of the junction left unmatched. Germline V gene sequence: CDR1 SGDLS, CDR2 YYNGEE. The CDR3 loop spans 19 amino acids. DNA for the CDR3: TGTGCCAGCAGCGCGGGGGCTGGACTAGCGGTTAGCTCCTACAATGAGCAGTTCTTC. Its protein is CASSAGAGLAVSSYNEQFF.

This clonotype came up many times. The gene calls are TRBV9 and TRBJ2-2, with TRBD2 matching over 7 bases. The V segment lost 0 bases and the J segment 3 bases; nucleotides outside the gene matches: 5. This CDR3 spans 16 amino acids. Germline CDR1 and CDR2: SGDLS and YYNGEE. The CDR3 spells CASSVGGGGYTGELFF. DNA of the CDR3: TGTGCCAGCAGCGTAGGTGGGGGAGGGTACACCGGGGAGCTGTTTTTT.

This clonotype was found a few times. This chain's CDR3 is CASSRGGFEQYF. The CDR3 DNA follows: TGTGCCAGTTCACGGGGGGGGTTCGAGCAGTACTTC. The chain carries TRBV9 and TRBJ2-7, with 8 positions matching TRBD2. Trimming at V came to 8 bases and at J to 6 bases, leaving 7 bases not matched to a gene. This CDR3 has 12 amino acids. CDR1 and CDR2 from the germline V gene are SGDLS and YYNGEE.

This clonotype counts as medium-sized (0.01 to 0.1%). The chain employs TRBV9 and TRBJ2-5; 7 nucleotides agree with TRBD2. The V and J ends lost 0 bases and 2 bases, in that order; junction bases with no gene match: 4. Per germline, CDR1 SGDLS and CDR2 YYNGEE. The CDR3 length is 15 residues. The CDR3 DNA follows: TGTGCCAGCAGCGTAGGAGGGCGGGGGCAAGAGACCCAGTACTTC. This translates into CASSVGGRGQETQYF. The full variable domain, completed using reference TRBV9 and TRBJ2-5, is DSGVTQTPKHLITATGQRVTLRCSPRSGDLSVYWYQQSLDQGLQFLIQYYNGEERAKGNILERFSAQQFPDLHSELNLSSLELGDSALYFCASSVGGRGQETQYFGPGTRLLVL.

At least ten counts were recorded for this clonotype. This chain links TRBV9 with TRBJ2-1; D is ambiguous. The CDR3 consists of 16 residues. V gave up 0 bases and J gave up 0 bases, with 10 bases separating them. Germline lookup yields CDR1 SGDLS and CDR2 YYNGEE. In nucleotides, the CDR3 is TGTGCCAGCAGCGTAGAGGCCCAGAGCTCCTACAATGAGCAGTTCTTC. Its translation is CASSVEAQSSYNEQFF. The whole variable domain, remainder taken from reference TRBV9 and TRBJ2-1, is DSGVTQTPKHLITATGQRVTLRCSPRSGDLSVYWYQQSLDQGLQFLIQYYNGEERAKGNILERFSAQQFPDLHSELNLSSLELGDSALYFCASSVEAQSSYNEQFFGPGTRLTVL.

This clonotype was detected ten times or more. The rearrangement links TRBV9 to TRBJ2-7; D gene uncertain. The ends were cut back, 0 bases at V and 2 bases at J, with 12 bases in the middle. CDR1 is SGDLS and CDR2 is YYNGEE in the germline V gene. The CDR3 contains 15 residues. The CDR3 spells CASSVAPSATYEQYF. For the CDR3, the DNA is TGTGCCAGCAGCGTAGCCCCGTCAGCAACCTACGAGCAGTACTTC.

Many counts were recorded for this clonotype. The chain has TRBV9 and TRBJ2-1; 11 bases match TRBD2. With 0 bases clipped from V and 3 bases from J, the junction kept 8 bases outside the gene matches. Looked up from germline, CDR1 is SGDLS and CDR2 is YYNGEE. This CDR3 is built from 18 residues. The CDR3 protein is CASSVALETSGGYNEQFF. The CDR3 DNA reads as TGTGCCAGCAGCGTAGCTTTGGAAACTAGCGGGGGCTACAATGAGCAGTTCTTC.

This clonotype occurred many times. The rearrangement joins TRBV9 to TRBJ1-2; the match to TRBD1 covers 7 bases. Per germline, CDR1 SGDLS and CDR2 YYNGEE. V shed 2 bases, J shed 10 bases, and the junction held 11 bases outside the gene matches. CDR3 size: 14 residues. Written as DNA, the CDR3 is TGTGCCAGCAGCGTCCAAAGCTCGACAGGGATCTACACCTTC. It encodes CASSVQSSTGIYTF.

This clonotype was seen many times. This sequence joins TRBV9 and TRBJ1-6; unclear D gene. This CDR3 contains 13 residues. V lost 7 bases and J lost 3, with 8 bases in between. The germline CDR1 and CDR2 sequences are SGDLS and YYNGEE. The CDR3 protein is CASGTDYNSPLHF. For the CDR3, the DNA is TGTGCCAGCGGAACAGACTATAATTCACCCCTCCACTTT.

Many counts were recorded for this clonotype. The J gene is TRBJ2-2, the V gene TRBV9; D is unclear. Trimming pared 0 bases from V and 2 bases from J, leaving 8 bases between. This CDR3 has 15 amino acids. Germline V lookup: CDR1 SGDLS, CDR2 YYNGEE. CDR3 nucleotides: TGTGCCAGCAGCGTAGGGGTAGCTAACACCGGGGAGCTGTTTTTT. Protein: CASSVGVANTGELFF.

In this sample, this clonotype turned up many times. The chain links TRBV9 to TRBJ1-2; D might be TRBD1 (6 bases). CDR1 and CDR2 from the germline V gene are SGDLS and YYNGEE. Between the trimmed V and J ends, which lost 4 bases and 5 bases, there was a span of 18 bases. The CDR3 runs 15 residues. CDR3 in DNA: TGTGCCAGCAGCCCCCGACAGGTCGTAGGATATGGCTACACCTTC. Its translation: CASSPRQVVGYGYTF.

This clonotype has more than one count but fewer than ten. CDR3 amino acids: CASSPFQGRRETQYF. The DNA of the CDR3 is TGTGCCAGCAGCCCGTTCCAGGGGCGCAGGGAGACCCAGTACTTC. The V and J genes are TRBV9 and TRBJ2-5, with D maybe TRBD1 (6 bases). The CDR3 runs 15 residues. Germline assignment: CDR1 SGDLS and CDR2 YYNGEE. Deletions cut 4 bases from V and 5 bases from J, with 18 bases between. Full variable domain (missing parts from reference TRBV9 and TRBJ2-5): DSGVTQTPKHLITATGQRVTLRCSPRSGDLSVYWYQQSLDQGLQFLIQYYNGEERAKGNILERFSAQQFPDLHSELNLSSLELGDSALYFCASSPFQGRRETQYFGPGTRLLVL.

This chain joins TRBV9 and TRBJ2-7, with 14 bases aligning to TRBD2. CDR3 length: 17 amino acids. The V segment lost 4 bases and the J segment 0 bases; nucleotides outside the gene matches: 6. Germline loops: CDR1 SGDLS, CDR2 YYNGEE. CDR3 amino acids: CASSLGTSGSISYEQYF. Here the CDR3 DNA reads TGTGCCAGCAGCCTCGGGACTAGCGGGAGTATCTCCTACGAGCAGTACTTC.

This clonotype was seen ten or more times. This chain connects TRBV9 to TRBJ2-7; D possibly corresponds to TRBD1 (6 bases). V gave up 2 bases and J gave up 5 bases, with 11 bases separating them. Germline V CDR1 and CDR2: SGDLS, YYNGEE. This CDR3 region has 13 residues. This CDR3 is CASSVQQGNEQYF. CDR3 coding DNA: TGTGCCAGCAGCGTCCAACAGGGCAACGAGCAGTACTTC.

This clonotype was seen at least ten times. The chain uses TRBV9 and TRBJ2-3, with D perhaps TRBD2 (5 bases). The CDR3 runs 14 residues. The V gene lost 2 bases and the J gene lost 2 bases, with 9 bases spanning the gap. From germline, CDR1 is SGDLS and CDR2 YYNGEE. CDR3: CASSVRENTDTQYF. CDR3 DNA sequence: TGTGCCAGCAGCGTTAGGGAGAACACAGATACGCAGTATTTT.

The sample holds many counts of this clonotype. The J gene is TRBJ2-5, the V gene TRBV9; D gene unclear. V dropped 4 bases and J dropped 2 bases, with 15 bases sitting between them. The CDR3 is 15 amino acids. CDR1 SGDLS and CDR2 YYNGEE come from the germline V gene. CDR3 loop: CASSLGAFDQETQYF. The CDR3 DNA is TGTGCCAGCAGCCTCGGAGCGTTCGATCAAGAGACCCAGTACTTC.

This clonotype was seen at least ten times. V gene TRBV9 combines with J gene TRBJ2-3; 14 nucleotides align to TRBD2. CDR3 size: 16 residues. The germline V gene has CDR1 SGDLS and CDR2 YYNGEE. J lost 1 base, V lost 4 bases, and 2 bases had no gene match. The CDR3 is CASSSGLAGGTDTQYF. The DNA of the CDR3 is TGTGCCAGCAGCTCGGGACTAGCGGGGGGCACAGATACGCAGTATTTT.

This clonotype occurred many times. The chain uses TRBV9 and TRBJ2-1; 12 nucleotides align to TRBD2. V lost 0 bases and J lost 8; bases outside the gene matches: 6. The germline gives CDR1 SGDLS, CDR2 YYNGEE. This CDR3 region has 16 residues. CDR3 amino acids: CASSVDETSGSDEQFF. Written as DNA, the CDR3 is TGTGCCAGCAGCGTAGATGAGACTAGCGGGAGTGATGAGCAGTTCTTC.